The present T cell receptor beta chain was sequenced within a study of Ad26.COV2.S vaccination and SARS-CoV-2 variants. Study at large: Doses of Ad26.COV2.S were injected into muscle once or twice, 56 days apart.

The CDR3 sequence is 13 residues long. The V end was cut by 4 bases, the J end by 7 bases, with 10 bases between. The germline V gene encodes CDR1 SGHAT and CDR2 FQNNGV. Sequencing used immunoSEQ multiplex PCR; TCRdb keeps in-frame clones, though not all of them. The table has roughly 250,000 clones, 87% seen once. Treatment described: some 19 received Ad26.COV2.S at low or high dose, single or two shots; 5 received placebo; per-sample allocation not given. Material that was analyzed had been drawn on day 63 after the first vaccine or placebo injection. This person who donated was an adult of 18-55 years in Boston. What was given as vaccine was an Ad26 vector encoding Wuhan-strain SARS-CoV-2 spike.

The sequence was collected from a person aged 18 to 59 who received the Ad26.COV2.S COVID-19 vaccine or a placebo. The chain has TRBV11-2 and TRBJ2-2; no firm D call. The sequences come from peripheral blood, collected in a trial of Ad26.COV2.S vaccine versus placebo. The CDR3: CASSSLTSGELFF. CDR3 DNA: TGTGCCAGCAGCTCCCTGACGAGCGGGGAGCTGTTTTTT.